This TCR beta chain was identified in a study of blood T cell repertoires in COVID-19. Germline CDR1 reads KGHSH; CDR2 reads LQKENI. The CDR3 extends over 15 amino acids. Trimming stripped 3 bases from V and 0 bases from J, with 11 bases between. Across under 25 US areas, participants ranged in age from roughly 18 to 95 years. Grouping used clinical history reported by participants in a survey and questionnaire. Original analysis: It was from reference gene primer amplification that nucleated cell counts were estimated. Sequenced by immunoSEQ multiplex PCR; TCRdb stores in-frame clones only, minus some. D and trimming come from the DNA, and the V and J calls and clone size come from that table. The repertoire holds 250,000 or so clones, with 70% to 90% as singletons.

The source of this sequence is a woman between 50 and 59 years old who had recovered from COVID-19. Sequencing used PBMCs or T cells enriched from blood (not recorded which). The chain carries TRBV18 and TRBJ1-1; D ambiguous. The CDR3 spells CASSPPHLLNTEAFF. DNA of the CDR3: TGTGCCAGCTCACCTCCCCATCTATTGAACACTGAAGCTTTCTTT.